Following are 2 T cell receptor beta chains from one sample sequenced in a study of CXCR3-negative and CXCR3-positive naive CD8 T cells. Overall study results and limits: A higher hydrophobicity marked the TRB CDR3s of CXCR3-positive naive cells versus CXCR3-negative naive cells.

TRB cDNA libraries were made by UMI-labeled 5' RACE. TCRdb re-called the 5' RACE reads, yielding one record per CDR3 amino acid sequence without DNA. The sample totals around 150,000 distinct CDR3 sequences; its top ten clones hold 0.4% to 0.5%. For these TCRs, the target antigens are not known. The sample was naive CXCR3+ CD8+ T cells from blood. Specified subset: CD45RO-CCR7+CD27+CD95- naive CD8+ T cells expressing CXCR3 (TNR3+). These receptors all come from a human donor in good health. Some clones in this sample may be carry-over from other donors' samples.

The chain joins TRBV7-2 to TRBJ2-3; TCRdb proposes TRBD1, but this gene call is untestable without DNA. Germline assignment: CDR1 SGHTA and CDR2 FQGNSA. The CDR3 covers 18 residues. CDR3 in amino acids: CASSSLVLRGRITDTQYF. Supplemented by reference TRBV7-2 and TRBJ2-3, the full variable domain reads GAGVSQSPSNKVTEKGKDVELRCDPISGHTALYWYRQSLGQGLEFLIYFQGNSAPDKSGLPSDRFSAERTGGSVSTLTIQRTQQEDSAVYLCASSSLVLRGRITDTQYFGPGTRLTVL.

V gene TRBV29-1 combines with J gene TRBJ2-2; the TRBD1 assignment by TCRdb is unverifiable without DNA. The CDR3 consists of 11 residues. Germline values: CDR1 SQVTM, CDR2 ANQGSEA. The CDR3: CSVAGGGELFF.